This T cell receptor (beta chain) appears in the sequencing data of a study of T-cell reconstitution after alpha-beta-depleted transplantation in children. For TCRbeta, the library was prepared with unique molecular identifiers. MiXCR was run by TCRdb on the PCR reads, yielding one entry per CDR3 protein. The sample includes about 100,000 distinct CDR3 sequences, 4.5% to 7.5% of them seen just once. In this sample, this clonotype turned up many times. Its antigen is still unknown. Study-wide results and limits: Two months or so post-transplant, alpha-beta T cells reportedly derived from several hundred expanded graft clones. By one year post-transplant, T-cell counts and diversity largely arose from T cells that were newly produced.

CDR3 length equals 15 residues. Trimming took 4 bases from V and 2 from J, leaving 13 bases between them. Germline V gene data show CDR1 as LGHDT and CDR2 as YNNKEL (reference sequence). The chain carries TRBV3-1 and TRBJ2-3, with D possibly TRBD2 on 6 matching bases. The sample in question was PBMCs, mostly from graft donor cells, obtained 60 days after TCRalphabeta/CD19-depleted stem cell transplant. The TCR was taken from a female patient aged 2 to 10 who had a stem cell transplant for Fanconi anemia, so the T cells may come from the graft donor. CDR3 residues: CASSRPSATTDTQYF. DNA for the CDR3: TGTGCCAGCAGCCGTCCTAGCGCCACCACAGATACGCAGTATTTT.